This record concerns one TCR beta chain sequence. Other nucleotide sequences from this sample produce the same CDR3. Sequencing was performed with immunoSEQ multiplex PCR; in TCRdb, only in-frame clones are kept and a portion is missing. The sample has about 170,000 clones; around 84% are singletons. This specimen belongs to a study of blood T cell repertoires in COVID-19. About the study: PBMCs, B-cell-depleted T cells, or T cells provided the cDNA or gDNA that made up the material.

Germline CDR1 is LNHDA and CDR2 is SQIVND (reference sequence). The CDR3 has 11 residues. Germline trimming cut 6 bases from V and 5 bases from J; bases unmatched to any gene: 0. This chain uses TRBV19 with TRBJ2-5; 7 bases line up with TRBD2. Sequenced sample: peripheral blood. This clonotype was sampled from a man aged 45 to 65 with active or convalescent COVID-19. The CDR3 nucleotides are TGTGCCAGTAGGGGGGGGGAGACCCAGTACTTC. This translates into CASRGGETQYF. The full variable domain, completed using reference TRBV19 and TRBJ2-5, is DGGITQSPKYLFRKEGQNVTLSCEQNLNHDAMYWYRQDPGQGLRLIYYSQIVNDFQKGDIAEGYSVSREKKESFPLTVTSAQKNPTAFYLCASRGGETQYFGPGTRLLVL.